This is a list of T cell receptor beta chains from one sample in a study of neoadjuvant nivolumab and ipilimumab in lung cancer. TCRdb's table, derived via immunoSEQ multiplex PCR, lists solely in-frame clones and lacks some. Among 10,000 to 15,000 clones listed, roughly 70% were seen once. Sequencing was performed on peripheral blood, taken after neoadjuvant nivolumab, alone or with ipilimumab, at or shortly before surgery. Receptors originate from an adult with non-small cell lung cancer. Both conserved end residues are part of each CDR3. A D gene is named only where the DNA matches it firmly. For some rows the clone size is stated as once, few or many, or as a class when expanded; others skip it.

. TRBJ2-7 TRBV27 . CASSNWGHSYEQYF
. TRBJ1-1 TRBV5-1 TRBD1 CASSPGTGGADTEAFF
few TRBJ2-5 TRBV6-6 . CASTPGAPRGTQYF
few TRBJ2-6 TRBV27 . CASSFEGSGANVLTF
. TRBJ1-2 TRBV29-1 . CSVAGPGGGYTF
. TRBJ2-1 TRBV5-1 TRBD2 CASSFLAGSYNEQFF
few TRBJ1-1 TRBV5-1 . CASSLAGTTEAFF
. TRBJ2-7 TRBV29-1 . CSVAEGAYEQYF
. TRBJ1-1 TRBV11-3 . CASSWRSGEAEAFF
. TRBJ1-2 TRBV5-1 . CASSLTDRKNYGYTF
. TRBJ2-5 TRBV30 TRBD2 CAWRSGGETQYF
. TRBJ1-2 TRBV6-1 . CASSGGPGDYGYTF
few TRBJ2-3 TRBV11-2 TRBD2 CASSRRRASGPTDTQYF
. TRBJ2-1 TRBV25-1 TRBD2 CASSEFGAGGYNEQFF
. TRBJ2-6 TRBV30 . CAWSVGGANVLTF
few TRBJ2-7 TRBV5-5 . CASSLGGGSYEQYF
. TRBJ1-2 TRBV29-1 . CSVEEGGIGYGYTF
. TRBJ2-1 TRBV6-1 . CASSLEAREQFF
. TRBJ2-5 TRBV7-7 . CASSLGSTPQETQYF
. TRBJ1-1 TRBV29-1 . CSVRGTEAFF
. TRBJ2-3 TRBV4-1 TRBD1 CASSPSDRAAQYF
. TRBJ2-5 TRBV5-1 . CASSLARNQETQYF
. TRBJ1-2 TRBV5-1 TRBD1 CASSSSRDSAYGYTF
. TRBJ1-2 TRBV7-2 . CASREGSRSYGYTF
. TRBJ2-3 TRBV7-7 . CASSPDYRTDTQYF
. TRBJ2-7 TRBV11-2 . CASSLTSYEQYF
. TRBJ2-2 TRBV30 . CAWKLGKTNTGELFF
. TRBJ2-1 TRBV5-4 . CASSPTLARVSYNEQFF
. TRBJ2-5 TRBV5-5 TRBD1 CASRNRQGETQYF
. TRBJ1-2 TRBV4-2 . CASSSQGDGYTF
. TRBJ1-5 TRBV11-1 . CASSLVGGRGQPQHF
. TRBJ2-5 TRBV5-5 . CASSLALKETQYF
. TRBJ2-7 TRBV18 . CASSLLHGDEQYF